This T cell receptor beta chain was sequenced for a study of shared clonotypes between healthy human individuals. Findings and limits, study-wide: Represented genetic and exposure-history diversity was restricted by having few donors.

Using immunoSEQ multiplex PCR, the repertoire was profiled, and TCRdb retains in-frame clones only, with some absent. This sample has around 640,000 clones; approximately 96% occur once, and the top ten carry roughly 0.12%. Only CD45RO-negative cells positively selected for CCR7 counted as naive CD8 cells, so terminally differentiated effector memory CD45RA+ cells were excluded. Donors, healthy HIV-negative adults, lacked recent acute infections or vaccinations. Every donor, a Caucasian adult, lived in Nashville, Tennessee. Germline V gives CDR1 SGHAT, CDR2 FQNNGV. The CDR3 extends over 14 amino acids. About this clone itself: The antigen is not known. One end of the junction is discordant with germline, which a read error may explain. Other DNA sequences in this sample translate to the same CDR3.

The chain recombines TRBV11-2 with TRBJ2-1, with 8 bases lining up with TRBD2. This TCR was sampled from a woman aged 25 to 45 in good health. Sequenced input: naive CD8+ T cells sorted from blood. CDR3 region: CASVIAGTEREQFF. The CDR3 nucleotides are TGCGCCAGCGTAATAGCGGGAACGGAGCGTGAGCAGTTCTTC.